The 14 T cell receptor beta chains below come from one sample, sequenced in a study of CD8 T cells in ankylosing spondylitis. MiXCR, run by TCRdb on the 5' RACE reads, gives a single entry per CDR3 protein. The top ten clones hold 0.95% to 1.4% of a sample with around 340,000 distinct CDR3 sequences, about 15% of them seen once. Sample: blood, either unsorted or a sorted T cell fraction (not recorded which). The receptors stem from a male donor with ankylosing spondylitis or in good health (not recorded which).

This rearrangement joins TRBV18 to TRBJ1-5; 8 nucleotides agree with TRBD1. CDR1 and CDR2 (germline): KGHSH, LQKENI. J gave up 0 bases and V 3 bases, and 13 bases lay outside the gene matches. This CDR3 contains 19 residues. CDR3 DNA: TGTGCCAGCTCACCTAAACGGACAGGGCCTATCTATAGCAATCAGCCCCAGCATTTT. Its protein product is CASSPKRTGPIYSNQPQHF. Filled out from reference TRBV18 and TRBJ1-5, the complete variable domain reads NAGVMQNPRHLVRRRGQEARLRCSPMKGHSHVYWYRQLPEEGLKFMVYLQKENIIDESGMPKERFSAEFPKEGPSILRIQQVVRGDSAAYFCASSPKRTGPIYSNQPQHFGDGTRLSIL.

This clonotype was counted a few times. The chain recombines TRBV30 with TRBJ2-7; no reliable D call. The CDR3 loop spans 12 amino acids. From germline, CDR1 is GTSNPN and CDR2 SVGIG (reference sequence). Trimming pared 4 bases from V and 0 bases from J, leaving 7 bases between. The chain's CDR3 is CAWKPNSYEQYF. The DNA of the CDR3 is TGTGCCTGGAAACCGAACTCCTACGAGCAGTACTTC. Complete variable domain (other parts from reference TRBV30 and TRBJ2-7): SQTIHQWPATLVQPVGSPLSLECTVEGTSNPNLYWYRQAAGRGLQLLFYSVGIGQISSEVPQNLSASRPQDRQFILSSKKLLLSDSGFYLCAWKPNSYEQYFGPGTRLTVT.

The CDR3 region has the DNA TGCAGTGCTAGTATAGGGTCCGGGGAAGAGACCCAGTACTTC. Translating it yields CSASIGSGEETQYF. The chain links TRBV20-1 to TRBJ2-5; D might be TRBD2 (5 bases). V was pared by 3 bases and J by 3 bases, with 14 bases between. The CDR3 has 14 amino acids. Germline V gene lookup returns CDR1 DFQATT and CDR2 SNEGSKA (reference sequence).

The chain has TRBV3-1 and TRBJ2-5, with D possibly being TRBD2 (5 bases). The V gene's germline CDR1 is LGHDT and CDR2 YNNKEL (reference sequence). The CDR3 covers 11 residues. Trimming pared 2 bases from V and 9 bases from J, leaving 7 bases between. The CDR3 DNA reads as TGTGCCAGCAGCCAATCAGCGGCCCAGTACTTC. It is translated as CASSQSAAQYF.

This clonotype was observed a few times. This chain uses TRBV7-8 with TRBJ1-2; D is ambiguous. This CDR3 has 12 residues. Germline V gene sequence: CDR1 SGHVS, CDR2 FQNEAQ. With 2 bases removed from V and 9 bases from J, the gap between germline ends came to 10 bases. Here the CDR3 reads CASSLQPPSYTF. The CDR3 nucleotides are TGTGCCAGCAGCTTACAACCGCCTAGCTACACCTTC.

This chain joins TRBV5-4 and TRBJ1-2; D is ambiguous. This CDR3 has 13 residues. The V gene's germline CDR1 is SGHNT and CDR2 YYREEE (reference sequence). V gave up 2 bases and J gave up 8 bases, with 13 bases separating them. The DNA for the CDR3 is TGTGCCAGCAGCTTTGGGGAGGAGTGGGGCTACACCTTC. This codes for CASSFGEEWGYTF.

This clonotype appeared a few times. The J gene is TRBJ2-3, the V gene TRBV12-3 or TRBV12-4; 7 nucleotides agree with TRBD1. V dropped 5 bases and J dropped 7; count of bases not matched to a gene: 9. This CDR3 is built from 14 residues. The CDR3 loop reads CASSKGQLSYTQYF. The CDR3 coding sequence is TGTGCCAGCAGTAAGGGACAGCTGTCTTATACGCAGTATTTT.

V and J are TRBV5-1 and TRBJ2-5, with 11 nucleotides matching TRBD1. The V gene end was trimmed by 3 bases and the J gene end by 4 bases; junction bases not matched to a gene: 5. The CDR3 is made up of 15 amino acids. Germline CDR1 SGHRS, CDR2 YFSETQ. The CDR3 sequence is CASSWRTGGGETQYF. Here the CDR3 DNA reads TGCGCCAGCAGCTGGCGGACAGGGGGCGGAGAGACCCAGTACTTC.

The chain recombines TRBV29-1 with TRBJ2-3; 9 bases match TRBD2. The ends lost 3 bases at V and 3 bases at J; junction bases unmatched: 4. The CDR3 is 14 amino acids. CDR1 is SQVTM, CDR2 ANQGSEA, per germline. The CDR3 loop reads CSVDSTSGTDTQYF. The CDR3, as DNA: TGCAGCGTTGATTCTACTAGCGGGACAGATACGCAGTATTTT.

This clonotype was seen at least ten times. The V call is TRBV7-8, the J call TRBJ2-5; D gene ambiguous. Trimming removed 1 base at V and 4 bases at J, with 4 bases between. CDR3 length equals 12 residues. Germline-derived CDR1 and CDR2 are SGHVS and FQNEAQ. The CDR3 sequence is CASSLELETQYF. The DNA for the CDR3 is TGTGCCAGCAGCTTAGAACTAGAGACCCAGTACTTC.

This clonotype was counted between two and nine times. One end of the junction fails to match germline, which may point to a read error. This chain joins TRBV5-1 and TRBJ2-3, with a weak D call TRBD1 (6 bases). Per germline, CDR1 SGHRS and CDR2 YFSETQ. This CDR3 has 14 residues. CDR3 in DNA: TGCGCCAGCACCTTGGGGGCGGGCACAGATACGCAGTATTTT. Protein product: CASTLGAGTDTQYF.

This clonotype appeared a few times. The V and J genes are TRBV7-2 and TRBJ1-2, with D tentatively TRBD1 (5 bases). This CDR3 spans 14 amino acids. Trimming took 4 bases from V and 6 from J, leaving 15 bases between them. CDR1 and CDR2 (germline): SGHTA, FQGNSA. For the CDR3, the DNA is TGTGCCAGCAGCTCCCCTGTCAGGGATCATGGCTACACCTTC. Translated: CASSSPVRDHGYTF.

This clonotype has only a few counts. The chain recombines TRBV7-9 with TRBJ2-5; 8 bases match TRBD1. Germline V CDR1 and CDR2: SEHNR, FQNEAQ (reference sequence). The CDR3 has 13 residues. The ends lost 8 bases at V and 5 bases at J; junction bases unmatched: 7. CDR3 protein: CASRQGARETQYF. CDR3 DNA: TGTGCCAGCCGGCAGGGGGCAAGGGAGACCCAGTACTTC.

The J gene is TRBJ2-5, the V gene TRBV25-1; the D gene is possibly TRBD1 (6 bases). CDR3 size: 15 residues. Trimming left V 3 bases short and J 3 bases short, with 14 bases between. CDR1 is MGHDK, CDR2 SYGVNS, per germline. The CDR3 loop reads CASSDPGRGEETQYF. The CDR3 coding sequence is TGTGCCAGCAGTGACCCCGGCAGGGGAGAAGAGACCCAGTACTTC.